These 7 T cell receptor beta chains came from one sample sequenced in a study of response to subunit inactivated influenza vaccine. TCRdb called the RT-PCR reads again in MiXCR, with one record for every CDR3 protein. The table includes hundreds of thousands of distinct CDR3 sequences, approximately 16% detected once. The material sequenced was CD4+ T cells sorted from PBMCs, taken less than 30 months after vaccination. The receptors come from a man between 50 and 75 years old who received an inactivated influenza vaccine.

This chain links TRBV12-3 or TRBV12-4 with TRBJ2-4; 9 bases agree with TRBD1. With V trimmed by 5 bases and J by 6 bases, 5 bases remained unmatched. The CDR3 is made up of 14 amino acids. The CDR3 protein is CASSPGTGRNIQYF. CDR3 in DNA: TGTGCCAGCAGTCCCGGGACAGGGAGAAACATTCAGTACTTC.

The rearrangement uses TRBV7-8 and TRBJ1-1; D remains ambiguous. Per the germline V gene, CDR1 is SGHVS and CDR2 is FQNEAQ. The CDR3 extends over 15 amino acids. Trimming removed 3 bases at V and 1 base at J, with 12 bases between. The CDR3 here is CASSLIGRTNTEAFF. The CDR3 DNA reads as TGTGCCAGCAGCTTGATCGGACGGACGAACACTGAAGCTTTCTTT.

This chain links TRBV20-1 with TRBJ2-7, with a possible D match to TRBD2 (6 bases). Germline assignment: CDR1 DFQATT and CDR2 SNEGSKA (reference sequence). The CDR3 totals 16 residues. Trimming cost V 1 base and J 9 bases, with 25 bases left between them. The DNA for the CDR3 is TGCAGTGCTAGAGGCATAAAACCGGGACTGGATGTTCGGCAGTACTTC. Its protein is CSARGIKPGLDVRQYF.

The chain carries TRBV10-3 and TRBJ2-1, with 11 bases lining up with TRBD1. Germline CDR1 is ENHRY and CDR2 is SYGVKD. The J segment lost 6 bases and the V segment lost 6 bases, leaving 7 bases of the junction unmatched. CDR3 size: 15 residues. The CDR3 reads CAIRDRGQAPNEQFF. In DNA form, the CDR3 reads TGTGCCATCAGGGACAGGGGGCAAGCCCCCAATGAGCAGTTCTTC.

This clonotype has just a few counts. The rearrangement links TRBV16 to TRBJ2-1; D ambiguous. Germline V gene lookup returns CDR1 KGHSY and CDR2 FQNENV. The germline V and J ends were trimmed by 8 bases and 5 bases, with 19 bases remaining between them. The CDR3 has 15 residues. CDR3 bases: TGTGCCAGCCTCTCTTCGATAAGCAATAACAATGAGCAGTTCTTC. Residues: CASLSSISNNNEQFF.

This sequence joins TRBV20-1 and TRBJ1-4; the D is unclear. There are 13 residues in the CDR3. V lost 6 bases and J 8 bases, leaving 16 bases between the germline ends. Germline V gene sequence: CDR1 DFQATT, CDR2 SNEGSKA (reference sequence). This CDR3 is CSATVRTMEKLFF. In DNA form, the CDR3 reads TGCAGTGCCACGGTCAGGACGATGGAAAAACTGTTTTTT.

This clonotype was counted many times. The V gene is TRBV12-3 or TRBV12-4, the J gene TRBJ2-1; D possibly corresponds to TRBD2 (5 bases). V gave up 6 bases and J gave up 6 bases, with 9 bases separating them. The CDR3 contains 12 residues. CDR3 protein: CASRWEFNEQFF. The DNA of the CDR3 is TGTGCCAGCAGATGGGAGTTCAATGAGCAGTTCTTC.